The 5 T cell receptor beta chains below all came from one sample that was sequenced in a study of cytomegalovirus exposure and HLA in healthy donors. The PCR employed 60 Vbeta primers together with 13 Jbeta primers. Assay used: immunoSEQ multiplex PCR; TCRdb lists only in-frame clones, some missing. The data hold over 100,000 clones, with 75% to 85% observed a single time. Sequenced: PBMCs. The receptors here all came from a woman aged 40 to 50 in good health and CMV-seronegative.

V is TRBV7-9 and J is TRBJ1-1, with D perhaps matching TRBD1 (6 bases). V lost 1 base to trimming and J lost 8 bases, with 11 bases between them. The CDR3 runs 13 residues. Germline CDR1 reads SEHNR; CDR2 reads FQNEAQ (reference sequence). The CDR3 reads CASSLGSGGEAFF. The DNA of the CDR3 is TGTGCCAGCAGCTTAGGATCGGGGGGCGAAGCTTTCTTT. Supplemented by reference TRBV7-9 and TRBJ1-1, the full variable domain reads DTGVSQNPRHKITKRGQNVTFRCDPISEHNRLYWYRQTLGQGPEFLTYFQNEAQLEKSRLLSDRFSAERPKGSFSTLEIQRTEQGDSAMYLCASSLGSGGEAFFGQGTRLTVV.

The chain is built from TRBV5-6 and TRBJ2-2; the D gene is possibly TRBD1 (6 bases). The germline CDR1 and CDR2 sequences are SGHDT and YYEEEE. V dropped 6 bases and J dropped 5 bases, with 14 bases sitting between them. CDR3 length equals 14 residues. The CDR3 DNA reads as TGTGCCAGCACTCCGGGACATTCGACCGGGGAGCTGTTTTTT. Translated, it gives CASTPGHSTGELFF.

CDR3 sequence (DNA): TGTGCCAGCAGTTACTCCCTAGCGGGCCAGGGAGAGACCCAGTACTTC. This translates into CASSYSLAGQGETQYF. The chain couples TRBV6-6 to TRBJ2-5; 8 bases map to TRBD2. CDR1 is MNHNY, CDR2 SVGAGI, per germline (reference sequence). The CDR3 is 16 residues long. V trimming: 0 bases; J trimming: 4 bases; junction bases outside the gene matches: 7.

The chain links TRBV5-4 to TRBJ1-4; D unresolved. The V gene lost 1 base and the J gene lost 4 bases, with 11 bases spanning the gap. Germline CDR1 SGHNT, CDR2 YYREEE (reference sequence). This CDR3 has 15 residues. The CDR3 spells CASSLRGDINEKLFF. The CDR3 DNA reads TGTGCCAGCAGCTTGCGAGGAGATATTAATGAAAAACTGTTTTTT.

This clone was picked up one time. The rearrangement uses TRBV27 and TRBJ2-2; weak D call: TRBD1 (6 bases). There are 16 residues in the CDR3. V was cut by 5 bases and J by 0 bases, with 13 bases left in between. Germline CDR1 MNHEY, CDR2 SMNVEV (reference sequence). The CDR3 sequence: CASSRTGTTNTGELFF. As DNA, the CDR3 is TGTGCCAGCAGTAGGACCGGGACAACGAACACCGGGGAGCTGTTTTTT.